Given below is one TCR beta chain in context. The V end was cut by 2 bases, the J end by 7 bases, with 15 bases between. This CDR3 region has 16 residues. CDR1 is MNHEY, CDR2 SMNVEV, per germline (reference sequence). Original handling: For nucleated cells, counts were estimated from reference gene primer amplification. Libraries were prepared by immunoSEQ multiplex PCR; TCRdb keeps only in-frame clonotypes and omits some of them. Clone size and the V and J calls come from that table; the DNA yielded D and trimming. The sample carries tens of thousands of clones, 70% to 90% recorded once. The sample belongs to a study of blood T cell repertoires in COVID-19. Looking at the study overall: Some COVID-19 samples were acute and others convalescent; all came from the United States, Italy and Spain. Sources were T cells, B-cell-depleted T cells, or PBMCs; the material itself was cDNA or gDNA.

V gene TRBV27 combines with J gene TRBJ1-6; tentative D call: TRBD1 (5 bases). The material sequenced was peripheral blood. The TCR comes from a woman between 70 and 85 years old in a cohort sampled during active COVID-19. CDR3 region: CASSLGALGANSPLHF. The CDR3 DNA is TGTGCCAGCAGTTTAGGGGCACTCGGCGCCAATTCACCCCTCCACTTT.